Shown below are 2 T cell receptor beta chains from a single sample sequenced in a study of T cell repertoires in cytomegalovirus infection. Their target antigens are unknown. One entry per CDR3 protein, called by TCRdb with MiXCR from the reads. The table includes 90,000 to 110,000 distinct CDR3 sequences, around 28% detected once. Specimen: CD8+ T cells from cultured PBMCs, collected from culture after CMV antigen stimulation. These receptors were taken from a human donor in good health (CMV status not recorded). Some clones in this sample may be carry-over from other donors' samples.

This clonotype was seen just once. The chain couples TRBV20-1 to TRBJ2-1, with D uncertain. V lost 6 bases, J lost 8 bases, and 14 bases lay in between. This CDR3 is built from 12 residues. Per the germline V gene, CDR1 is DFQATT and CDR2 is SNEGSKA (reference sequence). DNA of the CDR3: TGCAGTGCGCGAACGAATCCCCATGAGCAGTTCTTC. It encodes CSARTNPHEQFF.

J is TRBJ2-3 and V is TRBV12-3 or TRBV12-4; D gene uncertain. V was trimmed by 3 bases and J by 2 bases, leaving 6 bases between them. The CDR3 has 13 residues. The CDR3 reads CASSFRATDTQYF. CDR3 nucleotide sequence: TGTGCCAGCAGTTTTAGGGCCACAGATACGCAGTATTTT.